This entry lists 18 T cell receptor beta chains sequenced from one sample in a study of T-cell memory formation after mild COVID-19 (dated by TCRdb to about 2021). Libraries were made using 5' RACE. Sequencer: Illumina NovaSeq 6000. The raw public reads went through TCRdb reprocessing: fastp at Q25, MiXCR clone calling, in-frame beta chains kept. All rows with the same CDR3 protein become a single entry with the most common DNA and genes. This sample is represented by over 400,000 distinct CDR3 sequences; about 22% of them were singletons. In total, the top ten clones hold about an eighth of the sample. What was sequenced was PBMCs or a T cell subset sorted from them (not recorded which). These receptors all stem from an adult woman who had mild COVID-19 (a few samples of this study predate the infection). The sample titles of this study are shuffled in the database, so cell type and time point are left out; the donor was told from shared clones.

The chain has TRBV12-3 or TRBV12-4 and TRBJ2-7; a weak D match, TRBD1 (6 bases). V lost 6 bases, J lost 2 bases, and 14 bases lay in between. The CDR3 runs to 14 residues. The CDR3 loop is CASRVQGQTYEQYF. The CDR3 region has the DNA TGTGCCAGCAGAGTGCAGGGGCAGACCTACGAGCAGTACTTC.

This clonotype was picked up many times. The gene calls are TRBV7-2 and TRBJ2-7; no reliable D call. The CDR3 sequence is 13 residues long. Germline CDR1 reads SGHTA; CDR2 reads FQGNSA. The germline V and J ends were trimmed by 5 bases and 0 bases, with 8 bases remaining between them. DNA for the CDR3: TGTGCCAGCAGCCCGGGTGTCTCCTACGAGCAGTACTTC. As protein: CASSPGVSYEQYF.

This clonotype was detected only a few times. The chain uses TRBV7-2 and TRBJ2-2; D ambiguous. Trimming cost V 2 bases and J 1 base, with 8 bases left between them. Germline CDR1 SGHTA, CDR2 FQGNSA. This CDR3 spans 15 amino acids. The CDR3 loop is CASSLPRKNTGELFF. The CDR3 DNA follows: TGTGCCAGCAGCTTACCTCGGAAGAACACCGGGGAGCTGTTTTTT.

This clonotype was detected only a few times. This chain links TRBV5-8 with TRBJ2-1; possibly TRBD2 for D (6 bases). The CDR3 loop spans 15 amino acids. The germline V gene has CDR1 SGHTS and CDR2 YDEGEE. V was clipped by 4 bases and J by 10 bases, with 21 bases between them. The CDR3 coding sequence is TGTGCCAGCAGCGGACTAATTGGGGTTTCATGGGAGCAGTTCTTC. This sequence encodes CASSGLIGVSWEQFF.

This clonotype was counted a few times. The chain uses TRBV30 and TRBJ2-5; no definite D call. Germline CDR1 GTSNPN, CDR2 SVGIG (reference sequence). The CDR3 length is 12 residues. The V and J ends lost 1 base and 7 bases respectively, with 10 bases between them. CDR3 nucleotides: TGTGCCTGGAGTGCTTACCTTGGGACCCAGTACTTC. Its protein product is CAWSAYLGTQYF.

This clonotype was recorded at least ten times. This chain connects TRBV6-6 to TRBJ2-4, with 8 bases lining up with TRBD2. J was trimmed by 1 base and V by 6 bases; bases with no gene match: 5. The CDR3 totals 15 residues. Germline V gives CDR1 MNHNY, CDR2 SVGAGI (reference sequence). CDR3 protein: CASRRGEGAKNIQYF. CDR3 coding DNA: TGTGCCAGCAGGCGGGGGGAAGGGGCCAAAAACATTCAGTACTTC.

This chain connects TRBV20-1 to TRBJ2-7, with D maybe TRBD1 (6 bases). Germline V gene lookup returns CDR1 DFQATT and CDR2 SNEGSKA (reference sequence). This CDR3 is built from 13 residues. The germline V and J ends were trimmed by 1 base and 7 bases, with 14 bases remaining between them. The DNA for the CDR3 is TGCAGTGCTAGAGTTGGCAGGGGTGGTGAGCAGTACTTC. This encodes CSARVGRGGEQYF.

The chain joins TRBV6-1 to TRBJ2-7, with 11 bases lining up with TRBD2. Germline CDR1 and CDR2: MNHNS and SASEGT. With 6 bases clipped from V and 3 bases from J, the junction kept 10 bases outside the gene matches. The CDR3 sequence is 16 residues long. The CDR3 region has the DNA TGTGCCAGCAGCCTACTATTAACTAGCGGGGGCTACGAGCAGTACTTC. Translating it yields CASSLLLTSGGYEQYF.

The chain links TRBV7-2 to TRBJ2-3; D is uncertain. CDR3 length equals 16 residues. V lost 6 bases to trimming and J lost 4 bases, with 20 bases between them. Germline CDR1 reads SGHTA; CDR2 reads FQGNSA. CDR3 sequence (DNA): TGTGCCAGCAGTCCTAAAAGGCCATTCCGGGCAGATACGCAGTATTTT. It specifies CASSPKRPFRADTQYF.

The chain joins TRBV12-3 or TRBV12-4 to TRBJ2-3; D is perhaps TRBD1 (5 bases). CDR3 length: 15 amino acids. Trimming stripped 5 bases from V and 6 bases from J, with 18 bases between. The CDR3 here is CASSPTVTLQDTQYF. In nucleotides, the CDR3 is TGTGCCAGCAGTCCGACAGTGACACTCCAGGATACGCAGTATTTT.

The CDR3 loop reads CASSLDAISNTEAFF. CDR3 nucleotides: TGTGCCAGCAGCTTGGATGCGATTTCGAACACTGAAGCTTTCTTT. The chain uses TRBV5-4 and TRBJ1-1; D unclear. The CDR3 is 15 residues long. Germline V CDR1 and CDR2: SGHNT, YYREEE (reference sequence). With 0 bases removed from V and 1 base from J, the gap between germline ends came to 10 bases.

The chain couples TRBV4-1 to TRBJ2-2, with 8 bases fitting TRBD2. This CDR3 region has 17 residues. J gave up 0 bases and V 3 bases, and 6 bases lay outside the gene matches. Germline V gene sequence: CDR1 MGHRA, CDR2 YSYEKL. CDR3 DNA sequence: TGCGCCAGCAGCCACCTCAGCGGGGGAGCGAACACCGGGGAGCTGTTTTTT. It codes for CASSHLSGGANTGELFF.

In this sample, this clonotype turned up a few times. The J gene is TRBJ1-1, the V gene TRBV20-1; maybe TRBD1 (5 bases). CDR3 length: 12 residues. Trimming left V 3 bases short and J 3 bases short, with 8 bases between. The germline gives CDR1 DFQATT, CDR2 SNEGSKA (reference sequence). CDR3 in amino acids: CSASAGYTEAFF. CDR3 in DNA: TGCAGTGCTAGCGCAGGGTACACTGAAGCTTTCTTT.

This clonotype appeared a few times. The chain carries TRBV9 and TRBJ2-7, with 7 bases identical to TRBD2. V trimming: 0 bases; J trimming: 2 bases; junction bases outside the gene matches: 2. This CDR3 has 14 residues. Germline V gene lookup returns CDR1 SGDLS and CDR2 YYNGEE. The CDR3 region is CASSVGDYTYEQYF. In DNA, the CDR3 is TGTGCCAGCAGCGTAGGGGACTATACCTACGAGCAGTACTTC.

The V and J genes are TRBV15 and TRBJ2-5, with 10 bases matching TRBD2. This CDR3 contains 16 residues. Germline CDR1 and CDR2: LNHNV and YYDKDF (reference sequence). With 0 bases clipped from V and 1 base from J, the junction kept 2 bases outside the gene matches. The CDR3 region is CATSREPSGGQETQYF. The CDR3, as DNA: TGTGCCACCAGCAGAGAACCTAGCGGGGGCCAAGAGACCCAGTACTTC.

In this sample, this clonotype turned up a few times. The chain joins TRBV7-2 to TRBJ2-1; 13 nucleotides align to TRBD2. The CDR3 consists of 15 residues. Germline V gives CDR1 SGHTA, CDR2 FQGNSA. V gave up 2 bases and J gave up 7 bases; unmatched junction bases: 2. CDR3 sequence reads: CASSLWTSGGNEQFF. The CDR3 nucleotides read TGTGCCAGCAGCTTATGGACTAGCGGGGGAAATGAGCAGTTCTTC.

This chain connects TRBV9 to TRBJ2-1; 10 nucleotides agree with TRBD2. V shed 0 bases and J 7 bases; nucleotides not matched to a gene: 7. This CDR3 is built from 16 residues. Per germline, CDR1 SGDLS and CDR2 YYNGEE. In DNA form, the CDR3 reads TGTGCCAGCAGCGTAGGTTCTAGCGGGAGTACTAATGAGCAGTTCTTC. Protein product: CASSVGSSGSTNEQFF.

CDR3 region: CASPRWGLATLNEQFF. The DNA for the CDR3 is TGTGCCAGCCCCCGTTGGGGACTAGCGACCCTTAATGAGCAGTTCTTC. The chain is built from TRBV16 and TRBJ2-1; TRBD2 matches 10 bases. V was clipped by 8 bases and J by 7 bases; unmatched bases: 14. Germline V gene lookup returns CDR1 KGHSY and CDR2 FQNENV. CDR3 length: 16 amino acids.